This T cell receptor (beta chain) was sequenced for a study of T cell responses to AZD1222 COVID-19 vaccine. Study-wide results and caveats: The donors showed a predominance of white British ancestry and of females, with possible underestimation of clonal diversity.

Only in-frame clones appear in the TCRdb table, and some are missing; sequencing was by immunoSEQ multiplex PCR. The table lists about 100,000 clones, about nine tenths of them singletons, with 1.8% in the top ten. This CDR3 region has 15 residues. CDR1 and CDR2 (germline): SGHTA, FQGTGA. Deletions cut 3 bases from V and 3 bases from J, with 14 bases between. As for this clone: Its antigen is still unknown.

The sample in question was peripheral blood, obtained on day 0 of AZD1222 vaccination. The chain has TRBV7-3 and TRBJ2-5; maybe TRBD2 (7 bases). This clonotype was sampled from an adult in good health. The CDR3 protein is CASSFWGGPKETQYF. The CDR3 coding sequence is TGTGCCAGCAGCTTCTGGGGGGGGCCGAAAGAGACCCAGTACTTC.